This record covers a single TCR beta chain. The germline V gene has CDR1 MGHDK and CDR2 SYGVNS. The CDR3 covers 16 residues. J gave up 2 bases and V 0 bases, and 5 bases lay outside the gene matches. The data derive from a study of neoadjuvant anti-PD-1 for oral cavity cancer. Study at large: Most patients had three to four biweekly doses of 3 mg/kg nivolumab before resection. Patients without progression received a fourth nivolumab dose around day 43, then surgical resection on days 50-56.

Data came from immunoSEQ multiplex PCR; TCRdb stores just in-frame clones and leaves some out. The sample shows more than 15,000 clones, about 66% of them seen only once. Analysis of PBMCs was direct, with no culture step. The TCR was taken from a person between 40 and 79 years old with oral cavity squamous cell carcinoma. Sequencing used PBMCs, obtained before nivolumab (anti-PD-1) treatment. The chain carries TRBV25-1 and TRBJ2-3; TRBD1 matches 7 bases. The CDR3 spells CASSEYTGQPTDTQYF. The CDR3 DNA reads TGTGCCAGCAGTGAATACACGGGACAGCCCACAGATACGCAGTATTTT.